The sequence of this T cell receptor beta chain was determined in a study of cytomegalovirus exposure and HLA in healthy donors. Study-wide results and caveats: Associated with cytomegalovirus, according to the listing, were 150 to 200 TCR beta chains. A subsequent analysis found that TCR clusters from the first cohort also tended to co-occur in the 120 or so validation repertoires, with about 95% of cluster scores above 0. The study found most TCR sequences rare, yet found some public TCRs in many donors.

Worth noting for this clone: Its cognate antigen is unknown.

The approximately 120-subject validation cohort, separate from the approximately 670-subject first cohort, included the donors. Germline V gene sequence: CDR1 SQVTM, CDR2 ANQGSEA. This CDR3 region has 13 residues. V shed 4 bases and J shed 0 bases, with 8 bases lying between them. TCRdb's copy holds only in-frame clones and misses some; the assay was immunoSEQ multiplex PCR. The sample lists tens of thousands of clones, over 85% occurring once. This rearrangement joins TRBV29-1 to TRBJ2-3, with D unclear. Sequenced input: PBMCs. This sequence was found in a man younger than 30 in good health and CMV-seropositive. The CDR3 DNA reads TGCAGCGTTGTGCCTACTAGCACAGATACGCAGTATTTT. Translating it yields CSVVPTSTDTQYF.